This T cell receptor (beta chain) was recovered during a study of T-cell reconstitution after alpha-beta-depleted transplantation in children. General study points: From newly produced T cells came most of the T-cell counts and diversity one year after transplant. At day 60, the high TCRbeta diversity found in some patients originated from recipient T cells and thymic progenitors that had survived. Expanded graft clones, several hundred of them, were reportedly the source of alpha-beta T cells about two months after transplant.

This clonotype was seen many times. Its target is not known. Germline CDR1 is SGDLS and CDR2 is YYNGEE. Trimming pared 3 bases from V and 3 bases from J, leaving 13 bases between. The CDR3 consists of 15 residues. The TCRbeta library incorporated unique molecular identifiers. TCRdb fed the PCR reads into MiXCR, producing one record per CDR3 protein. The repertoire consists of fewer than 1 million distinct CDR3 sequences, with roughly 15% occurring once and the leading ten covering about 5%. The specimen was PBMCs, mostly from graft donor cells, collected 360 days after TCRalphabeta/CD19-depleted stem cell transplant. The chain links TRBV9 to TRBJ2-4; D is unresolved. This sequence was found in a male patient under 18 who had a stem cell transplant for acute lymphoblastic leukemia, so the T cells may come from the graft donor. CDR3 sequence (DNA): TGTGCCAGCAGCGCCCCGGGCCCACACAAAAACATTCAGTACTTC. Translated: CASSAPGPHKNIQYF. The entire variable domain, with the rest obtained from reference TRBV9 and TRBJ2-4, is as follows: DSGVTQTPKHLITATGQRVTLRCSPRSGDLSVYWYQQSLDQGLQFLIQYYNGEERAKGNILERFSAQQFPDLHSELNLSSLELGDSALYFCASSAPGPHKNIQYFGAGTRLSVL.